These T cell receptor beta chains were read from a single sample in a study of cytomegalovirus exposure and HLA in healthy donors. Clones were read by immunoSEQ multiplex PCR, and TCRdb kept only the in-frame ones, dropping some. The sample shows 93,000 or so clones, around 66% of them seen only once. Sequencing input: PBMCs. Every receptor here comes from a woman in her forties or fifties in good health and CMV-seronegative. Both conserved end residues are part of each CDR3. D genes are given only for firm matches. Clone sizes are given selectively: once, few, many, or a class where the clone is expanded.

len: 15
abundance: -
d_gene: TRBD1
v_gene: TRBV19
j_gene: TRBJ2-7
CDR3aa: CASSARDRGSGEQYF
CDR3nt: TGTGCCAGTAGTGCCAGGGACAGGGGGTCGGGAGAGCAGTACTTC

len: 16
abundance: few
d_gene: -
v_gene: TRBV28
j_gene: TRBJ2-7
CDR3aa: CASSSPGTSTSYEQYF
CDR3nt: TGTGCCAGCAGTTCACCCGGGACTTCGACTTCCTACGAGCAGTACTTC

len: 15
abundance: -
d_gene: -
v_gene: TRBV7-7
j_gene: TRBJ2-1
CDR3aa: CASSLVGGLYNEQFF
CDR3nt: TGTGCTAGCAGCTTAGTAGGGGGTCTCTACAATGAGCAGTTCTTC

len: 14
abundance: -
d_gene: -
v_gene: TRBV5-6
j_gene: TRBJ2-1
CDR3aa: CASSLGTIVVEQFF
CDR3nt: TGTGCCAGCAGCTTGGGGACTATAGTGGTTGAGCAGTTCTTC

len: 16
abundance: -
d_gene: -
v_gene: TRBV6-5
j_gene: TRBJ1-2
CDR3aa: CASSYSRPLEDYGYTF
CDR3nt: TGTGCCAGCAGTTACTCGCGACCGTTGGAGGACTATGGCTACACCTTC

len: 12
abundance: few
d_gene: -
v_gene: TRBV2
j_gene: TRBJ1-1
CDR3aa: CASSDPRQAAFF
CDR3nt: TGTGCCAGCAGTGACCCTCGCCAAGCAGCTTTCTTT

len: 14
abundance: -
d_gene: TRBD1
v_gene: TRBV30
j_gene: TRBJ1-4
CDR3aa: CAWRRQGAIEKLFF
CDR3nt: TGTGCCTGGAGGCGCCAGGGGGCCATTGAAAAACTGTTTTTT

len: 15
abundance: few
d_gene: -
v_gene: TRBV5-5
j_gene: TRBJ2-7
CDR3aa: CASSYHGGWNYEQYF
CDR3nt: TGTGCCAGCAGCTACCATGGCGGGTGGAACTACGAGCAGTACTTC

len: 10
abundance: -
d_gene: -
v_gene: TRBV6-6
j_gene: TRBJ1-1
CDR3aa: CASRAAEAFF
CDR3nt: TGTGCCAGCAGGGCGGCTGAAGCTTTCTTT

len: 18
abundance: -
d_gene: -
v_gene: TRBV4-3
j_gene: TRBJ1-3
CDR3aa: CASSQDPATGLAGNTIYF
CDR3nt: TGCGCCAGCAGCCAAGATCCCGCGACAGGTTTGGCTGGAAACACCATATATTTT

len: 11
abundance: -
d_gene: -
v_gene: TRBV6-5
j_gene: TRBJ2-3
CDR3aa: CASSQLDTQYF
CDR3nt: TGTGCCAGCAGTCAGTTAGATACGCAGTATTTT

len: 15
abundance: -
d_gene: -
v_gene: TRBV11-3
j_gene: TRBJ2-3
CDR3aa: CASSPISGGWDTQYF
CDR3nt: TGTGCCAGCAGCCCGATTAGCGGAGGGTGGGATACGCAGTATTTT

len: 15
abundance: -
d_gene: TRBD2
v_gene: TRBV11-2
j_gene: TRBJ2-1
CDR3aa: CASSLGLAGENEQFF
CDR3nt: TGTGCCAGCAGCTTAGGACTAGCGGGAGAGAATGAGCAGTTCTTC

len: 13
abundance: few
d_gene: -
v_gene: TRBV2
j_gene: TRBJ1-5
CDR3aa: CASRRGRDQPQHF
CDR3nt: TGTGCCAGTCGGCGGGGTCGAGATCAGCCCCAGCATTTT

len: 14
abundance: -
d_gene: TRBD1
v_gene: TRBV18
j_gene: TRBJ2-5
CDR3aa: CASTPGQNQETQYF
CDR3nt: TGTGCCAGCACTCCGGGACAGAATCAAGAGACCCAGTACTTC

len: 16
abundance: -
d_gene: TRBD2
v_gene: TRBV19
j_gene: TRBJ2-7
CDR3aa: CASNGAGGGSSYEQCF
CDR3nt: TGTGCCAGTAACGGAGCGGGAGGTGGTAGCTCCTACGAGCAGTGCTTC

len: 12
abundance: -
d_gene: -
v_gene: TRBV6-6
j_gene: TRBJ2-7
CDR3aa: CASSPTSYEQYF
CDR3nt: TGTGCCAGCAGTCCGACTTCTTACGAGCAGTACTTC